This T cell receptor (beta chain) was sequenced in a study of blood T cell repertoires in COVID-19. Study-wide background: Italy, Spain and the United States were the sources of the convalescent and acute COVID-19 samples.

In assigning cohorts, the study relied on participant-reported clinical history. The CDR3 runs 15 residues. Per germline, CDR1 SGHRS and CDR2 YFSETQ. Trimming removed 0 bases from V and 3 bases from J, with 12 bases in between. Original processing methods: Estimation of nucleated cell counts relied on the amplification of reference gene primers. Only in-frame clones appear in the TCRdb table, and some are missing; sequencing was by immunoSEQ multiplex PCR. D and trimming come from the DNA, and the V and J calls and clone size come from that table. Of about 280,000 clones listed, roughly 90% were seen once; the top ten hold roughly 2.8%.

The chain joins TRBV5-1 to TRBJ1-2, with a tentative D call TRBD1 (5 bases). Input material: PBMCs or T cells enriched from blood (not recorded which). This TCR was recovered from a man in his forties or fifties who had been exposed to COVID-19. The CDR3 sequence is CASSLARVLYYGYTF. The CDR3 bases are TGCGCCAGCAGCTTGGCCAGGGTCTTGTACTATGGCTACACCTTC.